Presented here are 16 T cell receptor beta chains from one specimen sequenced in a study of shared clonotypes between healthy human individuals (dated by TCRdb to 2020 to 2022). Libraries came from the immunoSEQ multiplex PCR assay. TCRdb carries this immuneACCESS record with in-frame sequences only. Its versions omit some clonotypes, under half of them owing to an unresolved V gene in the studies checked, with the rest unexplained. This sample has 490,000 or so clones in its table, and roughly 85% of those were observed once. The ten most abundant clones make up about 12% of the sample. Sample: PBMCs. The receptors derive from a woman aged 40 to 50 in good health. Some clones in this sample may be carry-over from other donors' samples.

The V gene is TRBV28, the J gene TRBJ2-2; possible D gene TRBD1, 7 bases. CDR3 size: 15 residues. Per the germline V gene, CDR1 is MDHEN and CDR2 is SYDVKM. Trimming removed 3 bases at V and 7 bases at J, with 15 bases between. The CDR3 DNA is TGTGCCAGCAGTTTCGGGCAGGGGGGAGGCGGGGAGCTGTTTTTT. This codes for CASSFGQGGGGELFF. Full variable domain (missing parts from reference TRBV28 and TRBJ2-2): DVKVTQSSRYLVKRTGEKVFLECVQDMDHENMFWYRQDPGLGLRLIYFSYDVKMKEKGDIPEGYSVSREKKERFSLILESASTNQTSMYLCASSFGQGGGGELFFGEGSRLTVL.

The chain carries TRBV19 and TRBJ2-6, with D unclear. Trimming stripped 7 bases from V and 0 bases from J, with 10 bases between. The CDR3 contains 15 residues. Per germline, CDR1 LNHDA and CDR2 SQIVND (reference sequence). The CDR3 spells CASKPGPSGANVLTF. CDR3 in DNA: TGTGCCAGTAAGCCCGGACCCTCTGGGGCCAACGTCCTGACTTTC.

This chain's CDR3 is CASSKVPSGHKEGEQFF. The CDR3, as DNA: TGTGCCAGCAGCAAAGTACCTAGCGGCCATAAGGAGGGTGAGCAGTTCTTC. V usage is TRBV21-1 and J usage is TRBJ2-1; the table's D call TRBD2 went unverified against the DNA. TRBV21-1 is labeled a pseudogene. The CDR3 spans 17 residues.

The chain is built from TRBV7-8 and TRBJ1-1; D is unresolved. Germline V gene data show CDR1 as SGHVS and CDR2 as FQNEAQ. Trimming left V 5 bases short and J 4 bases short, with 17 bases between. This CDR3 contains 15 residues. Here the CDR3 DNA reads TGTGCCAGCAGCCCCCTTTACGGGGAGGCCACTGAAGCTTTCTTT. Translating it yields CASSPLYGEATEAFF.

The chain joins TRBV7-8 to TRBJ2-7; D may be TRBD1 or TRBD2 (5 bases each). Between the trimmed V and J ends, which lost 1 base and 3 bases, there was a span of 10 bases. The CDR3 has 14 amino acids. Germline CDR1 and CDR2: SGHVS and FQNEAQ. This CDR3 reads CASSLVGTSYEQYF. CDR3 DNA: TGTGCCAGCAGCTTAGTAGGGACCAGCTACGAGCAGTACTTC.

As regards this clone: Other DNA sequences in the sample encode the same CDR3. The V call is TRBV5-4, the J call TRBJ2-5; tentative D call: TRBD2 (6 bases). The germline V gene has CDR1 SGHNT and CDR2 YYREEE (reference sequence). V gave up 3 bases and J gave up 5 bases, with 17 bases separating them. CDR3 length equals 15 residues. The CDR3 region has the DNA TGTGCCAGCAGCTCCACCGAGGAGGGCCTTGAGACCCAGTACTTC. Amino acids: CASSSTEEGLETQYF.

V and J are TRBV10-3 and TRBJ2-7, with D possibly being TRBD1 or TRBD2 (5 bases each). V was pared by 6 bases and J by 0 bases, with 12 bases between. This CDR3 contains 14 residues. Germline CDR1 ENHRY, CDR2 SYGVKD. The CDR3 loop reads CAIRGVRSSYEQYF. For the CDR3, the DNA is TGTGCCATCAGGGGGGTGAGAAGCTCCTACGAGCAGTACTTC.

The chain couples TRBV23-1 to TRBJ1-2; 11 bases agree with TRBD1. TRBV23-1 is given ORF status, its function remaining uncertain. The ends lost 4 bases at V and 4 bases at J; junction bases unmatched: 2. The CDR3 sequence is 14 residues long. CDR3 bases: TGCGCCAGCAGTCGGGACAGGGGGTCCTATGGCTACACCTTC. Protein product: CASSRDRGSYGYTF.

Comments on this clone: An end of the junction does not agree with germline; a read error may underlie this. The chain links TRBV29-1 to TRBJ2-7, with D perhaps TRBD2 (5 bases). Germline V lookup: CDR1 SQVTM, CDR2 ANQGSEA. This CDR3 is 11 amino acids long. CDR3 sequence: CSVQLVYERYF. The CDR3 nucleotides are TGCAGCGTCCAACTAGTCTACGAGCGGTACTTC.

The chain is built from TRBV19 and TRBJ1-1; perhaps TRBD1 as D (6 bases). V lost 8 bases and J 7 bases, leaving 20 bases between the germline ends. Germline loops: CDR1 LNHDA, CDR2 SQIVND (reference sequence). This CDR3 has 14 residues. DNA of the CDR3: TGTGCCAGTCAGAAGAACAGGGATCCTCGTGAAGCTTTCTTT. This encodes CASQKNRDPREAFF.

With regard to this clone: Other DNA sequences of this sample code for an identical CDR3. V usage is TRBV7-2 and J usage is TRBJ2-7; D gene ambiguous. The germline CDR1 and CDR2 sequences are SGHTA and FQGNSA. With 0 bases removed from V and 2 bases from J, the gap between germline ends came to 8 bases. This CDR3 region has 14 residues. This CDR3 reads CASSLAPGPYEQYF. As DNA, the CDR3 is TGTGCCAGCAGCTTAGCACCCGGGCCCTACGAGCAGTACTTC.

This chain joins TRBV19 and TRBJ1-1; unclear D gene. The CDR3 spans 14 residues. In germline, CDR1 is LNHDA, CDR2 SQIVND (reference sequence). The V and J ends lost 0 bases and 6 bases respectively, with 11 bases between them. The CDR3 DNA sequence: TGTGCCAGTAGTATAGAGTTGAATTGGGCTGAAGCTTTCTTT. It codes for CASSIELNWAEAFF.

The chain combines TRBV7-2 with TRBJ1-4; D might be TRBD1 (5 bases). From germline, CDR1 is SGHTA and CDR2 FQGNSA. V was shortened by 4 bases and J by 0 bases, with 9 bases between the two germline ends. The CDR3 runs 15 residues. CDR3 in amino acids: CASSWGTATNEKLFF. In DNA, the CDR3 is TGTGCCAGCAGCTGGGGGACGGCAACTAATGAAAAACTGTTTTTT.

This clone was seen only once. The chain carries TRBV11-2 and TRBJ2-6, with no clear D. V dropped 5 bases and J dropped 5 bases, with 19 bases sitting between them. Germline V gene sequence: CDR1 SGHAT, CDR2 FQNNGV. This CDR3 comprises 17 residues. CDR3 loop: CASSARKQQSRANVLTF. DNA of the CDR3: TGTGCCAGCAGCGCTAGGAAGCAACAAAGTCGGGCCAACGTCCTGACTTTC.

This chain links TRBV18 with TRBJ2-1; no clear D gene. Per germline, CDR1 KGHSH and CDR2 LQKENI. V lost 0 bases to trimming and J lost 10 bases, with 19 bases between them. CDR3 length: 16 amino acids. CDR3 nucleotides: TGTGCCAGCTCACCACCCCGGGCGTCTCCGATAGGCGAGCAGTTCTTC. This encodes CASSPPRASPIGEQFF.

The chain has TRBV7-9 and TRBJ2-3; TRBD2 agrees at 7 bases. The trim removed 5 bases at V and 3 bases at J, leaving 8 bases unmatched. The CDR3 totals 15 residues. Germline CDR1 SEHNR, CDR2 FQNEAQ (reference sequence). This chain's CDR3 is CASSRRELATDTQYF. The CDR3 DNA sequence: TGTGCCAGCAGCCGGAGGGAACTAGCGACAGATACGCAGTATTTT.